A selection of T cell receptor beta chains follows, all from one sample in a study of CXCR3-negative and CXCR3-positive naive CD8 T cells. Each CDR3 protein gets one entry in TCRdb, which reprocessed the 5' RACE reads and gives no DNA. The data include 85,000 to 90,000 distinct CDR3 sequences; the top ten clones carry 0.82%. The material sequenced was naive CXCR3+ CD8+ T cells from blood. The receptors stem from a human donor in good health. Some clones in this sample may be carry-over from other donors' samples. The CDR3 runs from the conserved cysteine through the conserved F or W. The order of the fields is V gene, J gene, CDR3 protein.

TRBV7-8	TRBJ2-2	CASSLGQGVGDGELFF
TRBV4-1	TRBJ1-5	CASSQNPHSNQPQHF
TRBV29-1	TRBJ2-3	CSVEDPASGEQIDTQYF
TRBV29-1	TRBJ2-1	CSVFDWSGNEQFF
TRBV28	TRBJ2-1	CASSLRAGFQFF
TRBV4-1	TRBJ1-1	CASSQEAGQGAFF
TRBV3-1	TRBJ2-1	CASSQEIAGGYNEQFF
TRBV29-1	TRBJ1-2	CSVPGTAGYTF
TRBV14	TRBJ1-1	CASSLASTGTEAFF
TRBV7-9	TRBJ1-1	CASSSTGVNTEAFF
TRBV12-3/TRBV12-4	TRBJ2-1	CASSLVEQVLSYNEQFF
TRBV27	TRBJ1-1	CASSLGGKAEAFF
TRBV27	TRBJ2-1	CASRTGVYNEQFF
TRBV28	TRBJ2-7	CASSFYTYEQYF
TRBV14	TRBJ2-1	CASSQERGTSMAYNEQFF
TRBV23-1	TRBJ2-5	CASSRRGETQYF
TRBV20-1	TRBJ2-7	CSARDSLSGRTYEQYF
TRBV12-5	TRBJ2-7	CASALGGSYEQYF
TRBV7-6	TRBJ2-3	CASSLAGDADTQYF
TRBV7-9	TRBJ2-5	CASSPWDRGTQETQYF
TRBV5-1	TRBJ2-3	CASSLLGSSDTQYF
TRBV20-1	TRBJ2-7	CSARGEDRGYEQYF
TRBV3-1	TRBJ2-7	CASSQDIPRGFSSYEQYF